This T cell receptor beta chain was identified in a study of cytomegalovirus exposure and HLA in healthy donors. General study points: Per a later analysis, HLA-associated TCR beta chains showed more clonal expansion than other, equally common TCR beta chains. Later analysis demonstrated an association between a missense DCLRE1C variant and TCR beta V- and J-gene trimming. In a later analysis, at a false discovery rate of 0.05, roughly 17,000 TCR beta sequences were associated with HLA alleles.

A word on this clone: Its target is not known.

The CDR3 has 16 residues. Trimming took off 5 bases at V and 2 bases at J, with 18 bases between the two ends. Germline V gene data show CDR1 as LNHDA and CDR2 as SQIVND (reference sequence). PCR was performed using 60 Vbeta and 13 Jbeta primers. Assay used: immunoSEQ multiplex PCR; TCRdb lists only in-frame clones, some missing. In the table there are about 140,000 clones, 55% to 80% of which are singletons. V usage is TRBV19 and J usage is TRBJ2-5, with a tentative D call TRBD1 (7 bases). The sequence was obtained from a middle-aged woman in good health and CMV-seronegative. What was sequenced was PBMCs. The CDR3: CASSDRDSGLQETQYF. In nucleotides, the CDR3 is TGTGCCAGTAGTGACCGGGACAGCGGGTTGCAAGAGACCCAGTACTTC. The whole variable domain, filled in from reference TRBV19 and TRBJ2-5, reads DGGITQSPKYLFRKEGQNVTLSCEQNLNHDAMYWYRQDPGQGLRLIYYSQIVNDFQKGDIAEGYSVSREKKESFPLTVTSAQKNPTAFYLCASSDRDSGLQETQYFGPGTRLLVL.